What follows are 10 T cell receptor beta chains derived from one specimen sequenced in a study of blood T cell repertoires in COVID-19. The data were produced by immunoSEQ multiplex PCR, yet TCRdb's version contains in-frame clones alone and is incomplete. In the table there are about 280,000 clones, roughly 86% of which are singletons. The sequenced material came from peripheral blood. These receptors came from a woman in her twenties or thirties who had recovered from COVID-19.

The rearrangement joins TRBV4-1 to TRBJ1-4; D not resolved. V was shortened by 4 bases and J by 0 bases, with 12 bases between the two germline ends. The CDR3 totals 16 residues. The germline CDR1 and CDR2 sequences are MGHRA and YSYEKL. CDR3 residues: CASSPKKVATNEKLFF. The CDR3 nucleotides read TGCGCCAGCAGCCCTAAAAAAGTTGCAACTAATGAAAAACTGTTTTTT.

This clone was seen a handful of times. The V and J genes are TRBV1 and TRBJ2-7; the table assigns TRBD1, which was not confirmed against the DNA. TRBV1 is described as a pseudogene. CDR3 length equals 14 residues. This chain's CDR3 is CTSSQGQEYYEQYF. In DNA form, the CDR3 reads TGCACCAGCAGCCAAGGGCAAGAATACTACGAGCAGTACTTC.

In this sample, this clone turned up a few times. The CDR3 protein is CASSDVDRNYGYTF. In DNA form, the CDR3 reads TGTGCCAGCAGTGATGTCGACAGGAACTATGGCTACACCTTC. The rearrangement joins TRBV6-1 to TRBJ1-2, with D perhaps TRBD1 (6 bases). The CDR3 length is 14 residues. CDR1 is MNHNS and CDR2 is SASEGT in the germline V gene. With 3 bases removed from V and 2 bases from J, the gap between germline ends came to 10 bases.

The CDR3 region is CASSPLREMRKTQYF. As DNA, the CDR3 is TGTGCCAGCAGCCCCTTGCGGGAGATGAGGAAGACCCAGTACTTC. This chain connects TRBV6-2 or TRBV6-3 to TRBJ2-5; 7 nucleotides agree with TRBD2. From germline, CDR1 is MNHEY and CDR2 SVGEGT. CDR3 length: 15 amino acids. Trimming took 6 bases from V and 6 from J; bases not matched to a gene: 13.

In this sample, this clone turned up once. This chain links TRBV10-1 with TRBJ1-1; D gene ambiguous. Per the germline V gene, CDR1 is WNHNN and CDR2 is SYGVQD (reference sequence). This CDR3 has 13 residues. V lost 8 bases and J lost 0, with 10 bases in between. In DNA form, the CDR3 reads TGCGCCAGCCGTGCGGGGATGAACACTGAAGCTTTCTTT. It translates to CASRAGMNTEAFF.

The chain has TRBV28 and TRBJ1-1; D is uncertain. V lost 11 bases and J 1 base, leaving 11 bases between the germline ends. This CDR3 spans 12 amino acids. CDR1 and CDR2 (germline): MDHEN, SYDVKM. This CDR3 reads CALGRENTEAFF. As DNA, the CDR3 is TGTGCCCTAGGGAGGGAGAACACTGAAGCTTTCTTT. Full variable domain (remainder filled in from reference TRBV28 and TRBJ1-1): DVKVTQSSRYLVKRTGEKVFLECVQDMDHENMFWYRQDPGLGLRLIYFSYDVKMKEKGDIPEGYSVSREKKERFSLILESASTNQTSMYLCALGRENTEAFFGQGTRLTVV.

The chain employs TRBV11-2 and TRBJ1-4; D may be TRBD1 (5 bases). The length of the CDR3 is 17 residues. Trimming cost V 4 bases and J 7 bases, with 22 bases left between them. CDR1 is SGHAT, CDR2 FQNNGV, per germline. DNA for the CDR3: TGTGCCAGCAGCTCGTCAGCTTTTGGGGCCCTGCGTGAAAAACTGTTTTTT. It yields the protein CASSSSAFGALREKLFF. Together with reference TRBV11-2 and TRBJ1-4, the CDR3 gives the full variable domain: EAGVAQSPRYKIIEKRQSVAFWCNPISGHATLYWYQQILGQGPKLLIQFQNNGVVDDSQLPKDRFSAERLKGVDSTLKIQPAKLEDSAVYLCASSSSAFGALREKLFFGSGTQLSVL.

This chain joins TRBV4-2 and TRBJ1-2; no reliable D call. Looked up from germline, CDR1 is LGHNA and CDR2 is YNFKEQ. This CDR3 region has 16 residues. With 3 bases removed from V and 0 bases from J, the gap between germline ends came to 14 bases. The CDR3 loop is CASSQLTAITNYGYTF. The CDR3 nucleotides are TGTGCCAGCAGCCAGCTCACAGCCATCACTAACTATGGCTACACCTTC.

This chain links TRBV30 with TRBJ1-2, with TRBD1 matching over 8 bases. This CDR3 has 12 residues. Looked up from germline, CDR1 is GTSNPN and CDR2 is SVGIG (reference sequence). Trimming took 5 bases from V and 7 from J; bases not matched to a gene: 6. The CDR3 coding sequence is TGTGCCTGGGGAGACAGGGGAGGTGGCTACACCTTC. It specifies CAWGDRGGGYTF.

The rearrangement uses TRBV5-6 and TRBJ2-3; 9 positions agree with TRBD1. This CDR3 spans 17 amino acids. Per the germline V gene, CDR1 is SGHDT and CDR2 is YYEEEE. V gave up 4 bases and J gave up 3 bases; unmatched junction bases: 12. The CDR3 sequence: CASSEPTGTGRTDTQYF. In nucleotides, the CDR3 is TGTGCCAGCAGCGAGCCGACCGGGACAGGGAGGACAGATACGCAGTATTTT.